These 27 T cell receptor beta chains were sequenced from one sample in a study of T cells in Graves' hyperthyroidism and ophthalmopathy. TCR beta CDR3 sequences were amplified from RNA transcripts. The TCR CDR3 first-round RT-PCR relied on the HTBI primer set. TCRdb passed the multiplex PCR reads through MiXCR, listing each CDR3 protein once. The repertoire consists of approximately 620,000 distinct CDR3 sequences, with more than 11% occurring once and the leading ten covering about 5.8%. The sample was blood. The receptors derive from a woman aged 25-40 years with Graves' hyperthyroidism that later progressed to Graves' ophthalmopathy.

This clonotype was seen a handful of times. The chain has TRBV7-9 and TRBJ1-5; 7 bases agree with TRBD1. CDR1 is SEHNR, CDR2 FQNEAQ, per germline (reference sequence). Trimming cost V 2 bases and J 6 bases; bases outside gene matches: 1. The CDR3 covers 13 residues. CDR3 sequence (DNA): TGTGCCAGCAGCTTAACAGGGGTTCAGCCCCAGCATTTT. It encodes CASSLTGVQPQHF.

This clonotype appeared many times. The chain carries TRBV7-2 and TRBJ2-7, with 9 bases lining up with TRBD1. The CDR3 contains 14 residues. Germline V gives CDR1 SGHTA, CDR2 FQGNSA. With 4 bases clipped from V and 3 bases from J, the junction kept 4 bases outside the gene matches. The CDR3 DNA follows: TGTGCCAGCAGCTCGCGACAGGGGGGCTACGAGCAGTACTTC. This gives the protein CASSSRQGGYEQYF. Together with reference TRBV7-2 and TRBJ2-7, the CDR3 gives the full variable domain: GAGVSQSPSNKVTEKGKDVELRCDPISGHTALYWYRQSLGQGLEFLIYFQGNSAPDKSGLPSDRFSAERTGGSVSTLTIQRTQQEDSAVYLCASSSRQGGYEQYFGPGTRLTVT.

For this clonotype: A clone one base away is much larger, so this may be a read error. The genes are TRBV10-3 and TRBJ2-7; D possibly matches TRBD1 or TRBD2 (5 bases each). The germline gives CDR1 ENHRY, CDR2 SYGVKD. V was pared by 3 bases and J by 7 bases, with 19 bases between. CDR3 length equals 15 residues. The CDR3 DNA follows: TGTGCCATCAGTGACTCCGGTGCAGGGACCCATGAGCAGTACTTC. As protein: CAISDSGAGTHEQYF.

This clonotype appeared a few times. This rearrangement joins TRBV25-1 to TRBJ1-2, with D possibly TRBD1 on 5 matching bases. The CDR3 loop spans 13 amino acids. The V and J ends lost 6 bases and 4 bases respectively, with 12 bases between them. Germline CDR1 and CDR2: MGHDK and SYGVNS. The CDR3 bases are TGTGCCAGCAGAGGGGTACAAGGCTATGGCTACACCTTC. Translating it yields CASRGVQGYGYTF.

The CDR3 DNA reads as TGTGCCAGCAGTGACCGCGGGACATCCAATGAGCAGTTCTTC. This encodes CASSDRGTSNEQFF. The chain employs TRBV6-1 and TRBJ2-1; either TRBD1 or TRBD2 may supply D (6 bases each). The CDR3 length is 14 residues. Per germline, CDR1 MNHNS and CDR2 SASEGT. Trimming cost V 3 bases and J 6 bases, with 12 bases left between them.

This clonotype showed up many times. The V call is TRBV28, the J call TRBJ2-7; D may match TRBD1 or TRBD2 (5 bases each). CDR1 and CDR2 from the germline V gene are MDHEN and SYDVKM. The V and J ends lost 7 bases and 4 bases respectively, with 14 bases between them. The CDR3 is 13 residues long. The CDR3 reads CASTSGTRYEQYF. The CDR3 DNA reads as TGTGCCAGCACCTCCGGGACGAGATACGAGCAGTACTTC.

This clonotype appeared a few times. J is TRBJ2-2 and V is TRBV28, with 7 bases aligning to TRBD1. The V gene end was trimmed by 4 bases and the J gene end by 14 bases; junction bases not matched to a gene: 4. Germline CDR1 MDHEN, CDR2 SYDVKM. This CDR3 has 11 amino acids. This chain's CDR3 is CASSSPGGLFF. CDR3 nucleotides: TGTGCCAGCAGTTCCCCAGGGGGACTGTTTTTT.

This clonotype was seen ten or more times. The chain has TRBV7-3 and TRBJ2-1; TRBD2 matches at 10 bases. This CDR3 spans 15 amino acids. The trim removed 5 bases at V and 4 bases at J, leaving 5 bases unmatched. The germline gives CDR1 SGHTA, CDR2 FQGTGA. This CDR3 is CASSGGLAAYNEQFF. In nucleotides, the CDR3 is TGTGCCAGCAGCGGAGGACTAGCGGCTTACAATGAGCAGTTCTTC.

CDR3 sequence reads: CASSIQDNEKLFF. The CDR3 DNA reads TGTGCCAGCAGCATCCAGGATAATGAAAAACTGTTTTTT. The chain couples TRBV7-9 to TRBJ1-4; no clear D gene. Germline V gene sequence: CDR1 SEHNR, CDR2 FQNEAQ (reference sequence). The CDR3 consists of 13 residues. Trimming pared 5 bases from V and 4 bases from J, leaving 8 bases between.

V usage is TRBV6-1 and J usage is TRBJ2-1, with TRBD2 matching over 7 bases. CDR3 size: 9 residues. Per the germline V gene, CDR1 is MNHNS and CDR2 is SASEGT. The CDR3 DNA reads TGTGCTAGCGGGTATGAGCAGTTCTTC. Translated, it gives CASGYEQFF.

This clonotype was observed many times. The rearrangement uses TRBV28 and TRBJ1-5; D possibly corresponds to TRBD1 (5 bases). The V gene's germline CDR1 is MDHEN and CDR2 SYDVKM. V lost 2 bases and J lost 4, with 21 bases in between. This CDR3 contains 18 residues. Written as DNA, the CDR3 is TGTGCCAGCAGTTTACCCCCTATGACAGACTACTCTAATCAGCCCCAGCATTTT. Protein product: CASSLPPMTDYSNQPQHF.

The genes are TRBV7-2 and TRBJ2-3, with D possibly being TRBD1 (5 bases). V was trimmed by 4 bases and J by 2 bases, leaving 13 bases between them. The V gene's germline CDR1 is SGHTA and CDR2 FQGNSA. The CDR3 contains 15 residues. CDR3: CASSSTVLSTDTQYF. As DNA, the CDR3 is TGTGCCAGCAGCTCGACAGTCCTTTCCACAGATACGCAGTATTTT.

At least ten counts were recorded for this clonotype. The chain is built from TRBV5-1 and TRBJ2-3; 8 nucleotides line up with TRBD2. The CDR3 has 15 residues. V lost 5 bases to trimming and J lost 0 bases; unmatched junction nucleotides: 5. Germline assignment: CDR1 SGHRS and CDR2 YFSETQ. The CDR3 DNA reads as TGCGCCAGCAGATCGGCGGGAGGAAGCACAGATACGCAGTATTTT. Translated: CASRSAGGSTDTQYF.

This clonotype was picked up a small number of times. This chain links TRBV20-1 with TRBJ1-1; possible D gene TRBD1, 5 bases. The germline V gene has CDR1 DFQATT and CDR2 SNEGSKA (reference sequence). Trimming left V 1 base short and J 3 bases short, with 12 bases between. The CDR3 runs 14 residues. CDR3 sequence reads: CSARGGGGDTEAFF. In DNA, the CDR3 is TGCAGTGCTAGAGGGGGCGGGGGGGACACTGAAGCTTTCTTT.

This clonotype showed up just a few times. Written as DNA, the CDR3 is TGCAGCGTTTTAAGGGGGAACGGCCAGCCCCAGCATTTT. It encodes CSVLRGNGQPQHF. This chain links TRBV29-1 with TRBJ1-5; D perhaps matches TRBD1 (6 bases). The V gene lost 5 bases and the J gene lost 7 bases, with 15 bases spanning the gap. CDR1 SQVTM and CDR2 ANQGSEA come from the germline V gene. CDR3 size: 13 residues.

In its sample, this clonotype was seen a few times. The J gene is TRBJ1-2, the V gene TRBV20-1; D is undetermined. The CDR3 runs 16 residues. Trimming took off 3 bases at V and 3 bases at J, with 20 bases between the two ends. The V gene's germline CDR1 is DFQATT and CDR2 SNEGSKA (reference sequence). CDR3 residues: CSASEAFGEAHYGYTF. CDR3 DNA sequence: TGCAGTGCTAGCGAGGCGTTTGGGGAGGCCCACTATGGCTACACCTTC.

In its sample, this clonotype was seen many times. This chain joins TRBV11-2 and TRBJ2-1; perhaps TRBD1 as D (6 bases). Germline V lookup: CDR1 SGHAT, CDR2 FQNNGV. The CDR3 consists of 15 residues. Trimming cost V 0 bases and J 7 bases, with 13 bases left between them. The DNA of the CDR3 is TGTGCCAGCAGCTTAGACGGATCCGGACAGAATGAGCAGTTCTTC. Its translation is CASSLDGSGQNEQFF.

This sequence joins TRBV12-3 or TRBV12-4 and TRBJ1-2; D is perhaps TRBD1 (5 bases). The CDR3 totals 15 residues. Between the trimmed V and J ends, which lost 2 bases and 1 base, there was a span of 11 bases. The CDR3 DNA follows: TGTGCCAGCAGTTTAAGACAGCTCTATAACTATGGCTACACCTTC. It translates to CASSLRQLYNYGYTF.

J is TRBJ2-6 and V is TRBV11-3; D uncertain. The CDR3 has 19 amino acids. V was cut by 1 base and J by 0 bases, with 16 bases left in between. Looked up from germline, CDR1 is SGHNT and CDR2 is YENEEA. The DNA of the CDR3 is TGTGCCAGCAGCTTAGCCCCAACCCCGTGGGGCTCTGGGGCCAACGTCCTGACTTTC. Protein: CASSLAPTPWGSGANVLTF.

The V gene is TRBV7-9, the J gene TRBJ1-1, with unresolved D. The CDR3 totals 14 residues. CDR1 SEHNR and CDR2 FQNEAQ come from the germline V gene (reference sequence). V lost 2 bases to trimming and J lost 2 bases, with 9 bases between them. The CDR3 loop reads CASSLMVENTEAFF. Written as DNA, the CDR3 is TGTGCCAGCAGCTTAATGGTGGAAAACACTGAAGCTTTCTTT.

This clonotype was counted between two and nine times. The V call is TRBV19, the J call TRBJ2-1; the match to TRBD1 covers 7 bases. This CDR3 is built from 13 residues. Looked up from germline, CDR1 is LNHDA and CDR2 is SQIVND (reference sequence). The junction had 3 bases not matched to a gene; V was cut back by 1 base and J by 9 bases. The DNA for the CDR3 is TGTGCCAGTAGTATAGTGGCAGGGGGTGAGCAGTTCTTC. This gives the protein CASSIVAGGEQFF.

This clonotype was observed a few times. The chain recombines TRBV7-2 with TRBJ2-2; unclear D gene. The V end was cut by 5 bases, the J end by 5 bases, with 18 bases between. This CDR3 is 16 amino acids long. The germline gives CDR1 SGHTA, CDR2 FQGNSA. CDR3 sequence: CASSAWATSSTGELFF. Written as DNA, the CDR3 is TGTGCCAGCAGCGCCTGGGCCACGTCGTCAACCGGGGAGCTGTTTTTT.

This clonotype was seen at least ten times. V and J are TRBV28 and TRBJ2-6; D may match TRBD1 or TRBD2 (6 bases each). V lost 3 bases, J lost 0 bases, and 12 bases lay in between. Germline CDR1 and CDR2: MDHEN and SYDVKM. The CDR3 runs to 17 residues. The CDR3 here is CASSLGGWGSGANVLTF. The CDR3 coding sequence is TGTGCCAGCAGTTTGGGGGGCTGGGGCTCTGGGGCCAACGTCCTGACTTTC.

The V gene is TRBV5-1, the J gene TRBJ2-1; D is ambiguous. The CDR3 totals 13 residues. Germline CDR1 is SGHRS and CDR2 is YFSETQ. Deletions cut 0 bases from V and 9 bases from J, with 10 bases between. CDR3 DNA: TGCGCCAGCAGCTTGGCCCCCACGGGTGAGCAGTTCTTC. As protein: CASSLAPTGEQFF.

There are many counts of this clonotype. The chain joins TRBV18 to TRBJ2-5; 7 positions match TRBD1. Unmatched junction bases numbered 3, after V lost 2 bases and J lost 3 bases. CDR1 and CDR2 from the germline V gene are KGHSH and LQKENI. The CDR3 runs to 14 residues. The CDR3, as DNA: TGTGCCAGCTCACCAAGACAGGGTGAAGAGACCCAGTACTTC. Its protein product is CASSPRQGEETQYF.

The chain links TRBV25-1 to TRBJ2-1, with 8 bases lining up with TRBD2. The CDR3 consists of 11 residues. CDR1 and CDR2 from the germline V gene are MGHDK and SYGVNS. Losses at the gene ends were 4 bases for V and 15 bases for J; bases not matched to a gene: 5. The CDR3 loop reads CASSGGTSRFF. The CDR3 region has the DNA TGTGCCAGCAGTGGAGGGACTAGTCGGTTCTTC.

This clonotype came up many times. The CDR3 region is CSAKQGSKETQYF. CDR3 bases: TGCAGTGCTAAACAGGGGAGCAAAGAGACCCAGTACTTC. The chain couples TRBV20-1 to TRBJ2-5, with TRBD1 matching 7 bases. V lost 4 bases to trimming and J lost 3 bases; unmatched junction nucleotides: 5. Germline CDR1 is DFQATT and CDR2 is SNEGSKA (reference sequence). The CDR3 is 13 residues long.